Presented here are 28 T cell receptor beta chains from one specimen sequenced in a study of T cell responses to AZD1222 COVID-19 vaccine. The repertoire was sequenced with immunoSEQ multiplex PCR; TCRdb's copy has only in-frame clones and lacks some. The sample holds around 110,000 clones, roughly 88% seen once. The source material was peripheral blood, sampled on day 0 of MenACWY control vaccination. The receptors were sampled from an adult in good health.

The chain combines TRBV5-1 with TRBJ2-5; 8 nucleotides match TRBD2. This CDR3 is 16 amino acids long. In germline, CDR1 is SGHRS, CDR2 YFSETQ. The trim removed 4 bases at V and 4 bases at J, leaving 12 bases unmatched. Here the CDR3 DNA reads TGCGCCAGCAGCGCTGGTGTAGCGGGGCGTGGAGAGACCCAGTACTTC. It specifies CASSAGVAGRGETQYF.

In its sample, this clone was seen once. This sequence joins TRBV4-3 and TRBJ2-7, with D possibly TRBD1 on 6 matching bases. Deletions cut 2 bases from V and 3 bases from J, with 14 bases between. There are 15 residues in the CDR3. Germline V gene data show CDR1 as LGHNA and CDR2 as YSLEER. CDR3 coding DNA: TGCGCCAGCAGCCAATCCCAGGTAGGGGGCTACGAGCAGTACTTC. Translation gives CASSQSQVGGYEQYF.

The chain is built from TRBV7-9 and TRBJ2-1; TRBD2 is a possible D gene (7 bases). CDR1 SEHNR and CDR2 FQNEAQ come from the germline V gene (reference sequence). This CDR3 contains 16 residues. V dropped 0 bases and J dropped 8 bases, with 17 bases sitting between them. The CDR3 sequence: CASSLAAGATLYEQFF. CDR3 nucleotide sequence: TGTGCCAGCAGCTTAGCGGCGGGGGCTACCTTATATGAGCAGTTCTTC.

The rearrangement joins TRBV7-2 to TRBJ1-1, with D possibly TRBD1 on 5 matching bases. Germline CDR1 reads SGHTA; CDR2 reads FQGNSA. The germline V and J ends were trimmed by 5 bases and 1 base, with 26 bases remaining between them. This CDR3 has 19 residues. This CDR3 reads CASSASPLGGVGSNTEAFF. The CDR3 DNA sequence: TGTGCCAGCAGCGCTTCACCCCTGGGGGGGGTAGGGTCGAACACTGAAGCTTTCTTT.

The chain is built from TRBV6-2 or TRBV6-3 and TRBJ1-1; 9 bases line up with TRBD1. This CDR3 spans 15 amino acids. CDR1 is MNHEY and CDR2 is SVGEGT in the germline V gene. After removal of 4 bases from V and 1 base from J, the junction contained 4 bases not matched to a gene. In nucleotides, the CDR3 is TGTGCCAGCAGTTCAACGACAGGGGGGAACACTGAAGCTTTCTTT. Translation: CASSSTTGGNTEAFF.

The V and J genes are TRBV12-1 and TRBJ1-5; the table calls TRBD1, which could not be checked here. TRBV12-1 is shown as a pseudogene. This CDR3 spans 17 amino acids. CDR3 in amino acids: CASSSLRKGARNQPQHF. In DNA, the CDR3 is TGTGCCAGCAGCTCCCTCCGCAAGGGGGCACGCAATCAGCCCCAGCATTTT.

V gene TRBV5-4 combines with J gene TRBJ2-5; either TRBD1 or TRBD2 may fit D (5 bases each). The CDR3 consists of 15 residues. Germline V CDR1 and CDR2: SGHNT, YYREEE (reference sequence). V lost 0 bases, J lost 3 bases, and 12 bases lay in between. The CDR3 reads CASSLGGGAEETQYF. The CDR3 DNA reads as TGTGCCAGCAGCTTGGGTGGGGGAGCAGAAGAGACCCAGTACTTC. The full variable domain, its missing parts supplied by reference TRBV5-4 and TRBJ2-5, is ETGVTQSPTHLIKTRGQQVTLRCSSQSGHNTVSWYQQALGQGPQFIFQYYREEENGRGNFPPRFSGLQFPNYSSELNVNALELDDSALYLCASSLGGGAEETQYFGPGTRLLVL.

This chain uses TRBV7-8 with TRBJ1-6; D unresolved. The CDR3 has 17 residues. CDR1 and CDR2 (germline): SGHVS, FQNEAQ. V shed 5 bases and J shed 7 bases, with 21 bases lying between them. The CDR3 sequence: CASSVKAGLEENSPLHF. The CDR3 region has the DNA TGTGCCAGCAGCGTTAAGGCTGGATTGGAGGAGAATTCACCCCTCCACTTT.

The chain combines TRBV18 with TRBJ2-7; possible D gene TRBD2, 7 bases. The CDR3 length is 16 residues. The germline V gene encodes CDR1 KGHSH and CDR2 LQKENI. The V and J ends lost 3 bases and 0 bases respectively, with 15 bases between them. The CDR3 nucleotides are TGTGCCAGCTCACCGAGGGCCGGGGGGCGCTCCTACGAGCAGTACTTC. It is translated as CASSPRAGGRSYEQYF.

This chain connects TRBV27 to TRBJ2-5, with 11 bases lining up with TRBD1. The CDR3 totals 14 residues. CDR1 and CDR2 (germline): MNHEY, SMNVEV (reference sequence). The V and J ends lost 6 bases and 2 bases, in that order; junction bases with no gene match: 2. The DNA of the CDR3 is TGTGCCAGCAGCCGGGACAGGGGGCAAGAGACCCAGTACTTC. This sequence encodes CASSRDRGQETQYF.

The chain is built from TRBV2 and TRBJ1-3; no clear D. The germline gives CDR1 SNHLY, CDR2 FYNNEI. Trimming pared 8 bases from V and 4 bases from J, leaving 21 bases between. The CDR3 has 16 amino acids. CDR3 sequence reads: CASGKDGILVGNTIYF. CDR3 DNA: TGTGCCAGCGGAAAGGACGGGATTTTGGTGGGAAACACCATATATTTT.

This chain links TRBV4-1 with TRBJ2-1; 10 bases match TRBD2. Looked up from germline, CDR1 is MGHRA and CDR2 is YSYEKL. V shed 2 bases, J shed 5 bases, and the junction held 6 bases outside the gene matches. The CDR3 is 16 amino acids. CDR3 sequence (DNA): TGCGCCAGCAGCCAAACTAGCGGGGTCGTGAACAATGAGCAGTTCTTC. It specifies CASSQTSGVVNNEQFF.

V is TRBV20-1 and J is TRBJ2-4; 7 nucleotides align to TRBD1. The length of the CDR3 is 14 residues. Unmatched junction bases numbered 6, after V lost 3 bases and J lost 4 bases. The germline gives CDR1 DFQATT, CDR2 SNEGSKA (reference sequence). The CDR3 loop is CSASDTRGKNIQYF. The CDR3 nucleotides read TGCAGTGCTAGTGACACCAGGGGGAAAAACATTCAGTACTTC.

CDR3 sequence reads: CASRGRLPANTGELFF. As DNA, the CDR3 is TGTGCCAGCAGGGGGAGGCTACCAGCGAACACCGGGGAGCTGTTTTTT. V usage is TRBV2 and J usage is TRBJ2-2; D might be TRBD2 (6 bases). The CDR3 runs 16 residues. Trimming removed 6 bases at V and 0 bases at J, with 14 bases between. Germline V gene sequence: CDR1 SNHLY, CDR2 FYNNEI.

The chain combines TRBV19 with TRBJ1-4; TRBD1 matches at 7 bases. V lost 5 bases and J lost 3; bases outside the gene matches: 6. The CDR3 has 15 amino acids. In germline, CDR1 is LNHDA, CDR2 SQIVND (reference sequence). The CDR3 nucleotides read TGTGCCAGTAGTGTTAACAGGGGTGCTAATGAAAAACTGTTTTTT. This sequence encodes CASSVNRGANEKLFF.

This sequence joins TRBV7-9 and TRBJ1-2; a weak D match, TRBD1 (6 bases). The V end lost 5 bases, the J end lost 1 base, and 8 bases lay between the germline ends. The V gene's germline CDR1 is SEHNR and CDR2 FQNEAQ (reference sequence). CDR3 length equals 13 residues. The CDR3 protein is CASSPQGNYGYTF. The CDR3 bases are TGTGCCAGCAGCCCACAGGGTAACTATGGCTACACCTTC.

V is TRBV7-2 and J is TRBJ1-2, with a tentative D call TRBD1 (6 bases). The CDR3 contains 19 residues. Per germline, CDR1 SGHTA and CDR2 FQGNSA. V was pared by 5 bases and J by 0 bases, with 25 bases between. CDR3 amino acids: CASSPGPRGRSVANYGYTF. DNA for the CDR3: TGTGCCAGCAGCCCGGGACCCAGGGGCCGCTCGGTAGCTAACTATGGCTACACCTTC.

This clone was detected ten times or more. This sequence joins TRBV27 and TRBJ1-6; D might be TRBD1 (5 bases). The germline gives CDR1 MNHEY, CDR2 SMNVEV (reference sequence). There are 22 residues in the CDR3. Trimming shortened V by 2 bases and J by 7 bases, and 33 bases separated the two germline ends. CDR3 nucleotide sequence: TGTGCCAGCAGTTTAGAGGGGACCTCCGGCACGAACTTTGGGGGTTGGAATTCACCCCTCCACTTT. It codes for CASSLEGTSGTNFGGWNSPLHF.

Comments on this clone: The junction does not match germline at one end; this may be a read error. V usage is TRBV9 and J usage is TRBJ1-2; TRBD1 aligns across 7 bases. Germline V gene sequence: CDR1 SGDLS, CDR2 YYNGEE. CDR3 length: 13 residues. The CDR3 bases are TGTGCCAGCAGCGTAGCGTCACAGGGGTCCATCCTATTC. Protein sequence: CASSVASQGSILF.

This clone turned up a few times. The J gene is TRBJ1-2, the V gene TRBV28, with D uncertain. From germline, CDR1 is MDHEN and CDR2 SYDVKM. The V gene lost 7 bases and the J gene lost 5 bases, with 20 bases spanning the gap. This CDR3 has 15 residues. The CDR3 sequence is CASTVPGFPLYGYTF. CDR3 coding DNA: TGTGCCAGCACCGTTCCAGGATTCCCTCTTTATGGCTACACCTTC.

The CDR3 protein is CASSPPGLAGGASYEQYF. The CDR3 DNA is TGTGCCAGCAGCCCACCGGGACTAGCGGGGGGGGCCTCCTACGAGCAGTACTTC. The chain recombines TRBV5-6 with TRBJ2-7; the match to TRBD2 covers 16 bases. The CDR3 spans 18 residues. The V and J ends lost 4 bases and 0 bases, in that order; junction bases with no gene match: 7. CDR1 and CDR2 from the germline V gene are SGHDT and YYEEEE. Variable domain in full (rest from reference TRBV5-6 and TRBJ2-7): DAGVTQSPTHLIKTRGQQVTLRCSPKSGHDTVSWYQQALGQGPQFIFQYYEEEERQRGNFPDRFSGHQFPNYSSELNVNALLLGDSALYLCASSPPGLAGGASYEQYFGPGTRLTVT.

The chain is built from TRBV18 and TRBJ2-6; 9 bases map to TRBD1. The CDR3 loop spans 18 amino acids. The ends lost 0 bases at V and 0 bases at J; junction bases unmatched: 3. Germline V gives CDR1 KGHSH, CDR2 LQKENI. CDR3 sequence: CASSPPGQGLSGANVLTF. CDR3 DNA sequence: TGTGCCAGCTCACCACCGGGACAGGGTCTCTCTGGGGCCAACGTCCTGACTTTC.

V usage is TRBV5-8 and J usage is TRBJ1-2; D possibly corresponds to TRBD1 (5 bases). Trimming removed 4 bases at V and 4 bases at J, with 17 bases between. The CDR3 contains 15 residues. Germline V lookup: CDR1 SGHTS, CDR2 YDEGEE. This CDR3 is CASSPGGAGVYGYTF. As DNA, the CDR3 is TGTGCCAGCAGCCCCGGGGGAGCGGGGGTCTATGGCTACACCTTC.

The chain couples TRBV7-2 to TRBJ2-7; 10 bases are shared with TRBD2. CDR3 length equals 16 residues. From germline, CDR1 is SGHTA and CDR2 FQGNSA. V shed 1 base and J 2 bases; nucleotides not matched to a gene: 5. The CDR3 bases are TGTGCCAGCAGCTTAGGACTAGCGGGCCAAACCTACGAGCAGTACTTC. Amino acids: CASSLGLAGQTYEQYF.

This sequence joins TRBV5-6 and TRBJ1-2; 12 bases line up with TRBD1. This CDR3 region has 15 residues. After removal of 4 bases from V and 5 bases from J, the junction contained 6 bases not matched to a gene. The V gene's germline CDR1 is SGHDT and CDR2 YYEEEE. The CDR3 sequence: CASSPGTGGGYGYTF. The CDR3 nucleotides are TGTGCCAGCAGCCCAGGGACAGGGGGCGGGTATGGCTACACCTTC.

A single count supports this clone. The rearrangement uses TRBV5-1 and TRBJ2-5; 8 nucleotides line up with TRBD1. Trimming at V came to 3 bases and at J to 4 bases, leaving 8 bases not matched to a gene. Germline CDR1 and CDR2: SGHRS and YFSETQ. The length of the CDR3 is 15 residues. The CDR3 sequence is CASSSGQGRGETQYF. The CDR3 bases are TGCGCCAGCAGCTCCGGACAGGGTAGGGGAGAGACCCAGTACTTC.

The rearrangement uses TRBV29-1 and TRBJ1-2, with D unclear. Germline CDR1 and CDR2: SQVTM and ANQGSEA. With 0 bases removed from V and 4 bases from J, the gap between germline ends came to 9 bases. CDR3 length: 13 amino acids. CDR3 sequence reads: CSVEDGDTYGYTF. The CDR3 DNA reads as TGCAGCGTTGAAGATGGAGATACCTATGGCTACACCTTC.

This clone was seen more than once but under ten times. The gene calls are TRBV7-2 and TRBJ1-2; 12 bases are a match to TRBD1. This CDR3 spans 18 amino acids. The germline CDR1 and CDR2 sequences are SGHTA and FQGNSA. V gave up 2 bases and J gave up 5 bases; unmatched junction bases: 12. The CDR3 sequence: CASSLRPGTGGTGYGYTF. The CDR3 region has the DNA TGTGCCAGCAGCTTACGTCCCGGGACAGGGGGCACAGGGTATGGCTACACCTTC.